The sequence of this T cell receptor beta chain was determined in a study of beta chain features in type 1 diabetes. The study, taken as a whole, reports: Naive, central memory and Treg TCRB repertoires appeared more alike in patients than in healthy donors. Although PCR might favor shorter templates, it would do so equally in patients and controls.

cDNA synthesis used the whole RNA isolate, giving expressed TCRB sequences. The average output of naive, central memory and regulatory T cell samples was millions of reads. Only in-frame clones appear in the TCRdb table, and some are missing; sequencing was by immunoSEQ multiplex PCR. The table records some 410,000 clones, roughly 10% of them present only once. This clone was counted a few times. Its antigen remains unknown. The source is a woman younger than 30 in good health. Material: naive CD4+ T cells from blood.

CDR3 sequence: CASSHEDRGGGRGNQPQHF. CDR3 nucleotide sequence: TGCGCCAGCAGCCACGAGGACAGGGGTGGTGGTCGGGGCAATCAGCCCCAGCATTTT. V and J are TRBV4-3 and TRBJ1-5; 9 bases match TRBD1. The CDR3 covers 19 residues. Losses at the gene ends were 3 bases for V and 2 bases for J; bases not matched to a gene: 14. Germline V gene sequence: CDR1 LGHNA, CDR2 YSLEER.